This T cell receptor (beta chain) was sequenced in a study of shared clonotypes between healthy human individuals (dated by TCRdb to 2020 to 2021). Concerning the study at large: The cohort comprised two women and a few men aged 18 to 49 years. For each donor, three plates each were used for CD4 naive and CD4 memory, two plates were used for CD8 naive, and one plate was used for CD8 memory. The study deeply sequenced blood TCR repertoires of about 5 healthy adults to estimate repertoire size and the extent of clonotype sharing between individuals. Different laboratories and diverse techniques were used to prepare libraries and sequence TCR repertoires, to increase sequencing depth and limit assay-specific biases. Between about 0.8 and 9.5 billion PBMCs per donor were obtained by leukapheresis. The paper as a whole reports these results and caveats: Rarefaction of sorted-subset datasets indicated incomplete sequencing despite the large sequencing depth. Compared with non-shared clonotypes, the clonotypes found in all four sorted-subset donors had higher generation probabilities. Because the study included a small number of donors, the genetic and exposure-history diversity represented was limited. Based on pairwise subsampling, the degree of clonotype sharing among donors was expected to be affected by sequencing depth. Naive subsets generally had larger estimated clonotype richness than memory subsets. When several donors were compared, the shared fraction of clonotypes was about 5.5% for naive CD4, around 4% for naive CD8, more than 2% for memory CD4, and roughly 0.4% for memory CD8. Sampling was restricted to blood, and TCR repertoires in tissue are likely to differ from TCR repertoires in blood.

Inclusive of the bounding cysteine and phenylalanine, the CDR3 is 11 residues long. CDR3 DNA only is kept here, 33 bases in frame from base 1. V loses 4 bases, J loses 6 bases, and the germline ends lie 7 bases apart. For CDR1 and CDR2, the germline V gene (reference sequence) lists MNHNY and SVGAGI. Using the deep immunoSEQ assay, TCR CDR3 regions were amplified from genomic DNA by multiplex PCR. Extracted genomic DNA from each cell subset was spread evenly across all wells of several immunoSEQ 96-well plates, with each plate serving as a replicate. For sorted subsets, 200 ng of genomic DNA, equivalent to around 31,000 T cell genomes, went into each replicate PCR. Purified libraries were quantified with a Qubit 3.0 fluorometer, sized on a Bioanalyzer 2100, and re-quantified with the KAPA Library Quantification kit. Every immunoSEQ 96-well plate was sequenced on a dedicated single-read 150-cycle Illumina NextSeq 550 flow cell. In the original analysis: Because the immunoSEQ output held only junctional sequences and lacked quality scores, the filtering could not match the filtering applied to full-length reads. To assign V/J genes and CDR3, sequences were annotated using PyIR, a Python wrapper for IgBLAST v1.9, with IMGT germline references. Any read was removed if the V/J assignment was weak (E-value above 1e-6), the CDR3 was missing, or the read contained stop codons, out-of-frame junctions, or ambiguous translated residues. V3J clonotypes were defined as sequences sharing the same inferred V gene, J gene, and CDR3 amino acid sequence. To compute the percentage overlap between repertoires, the number of shared unique clonotypes was divided by the size of the smaller repertoire. Repertoire richness was assessed with RTK rarefaction, the Chao1 estimator, and Recon v2.1 estimates of unobserved clonotypes. For all TCRbeta clonotypes obtained by the gDNA method from a handful of donors, generation probabilities were computed with OLGA. TCRdb took this table from immuneACCESS and kept in-frame rearrangements with V and J called. Such tables lack part of the clones; where checked against another copy, unresolved V genes explain under half of the gap, and the rest is unexplained. From that table come the V and J calls and clone size; the DNA was used to work out D and trimming. This sample has roughly 1.5 million clones in its table, and 95% to 99% of those were observed once. Approximately 0.45% of the sample goes to the ten largest clones.

Healthy HIV-negative adults with no recently reported acute infections or vaccinations were included as donors. Every donor was a Caucasian adult living in Nashville, Tennessee, USA. Magnetic negative selection was used to enrich CD4+ T cells, after which naive cells were positively selected on CD45RA and the negative fraction became the memory subset. After blood collection by leukapheresis, PBMCs were isolated using Ficoll-Histopaque density gradient centrifugation and then cryopreserved in the vapor phase of liquid nitrogen. Analytical flow cytometry was used to check the purity and quantity of each magnetically sorted T cell population. Genomic DNA was isolated from every sorted fraction and measured by UV absorbance on a Nanodrop 2000c. Comments on this clone: The target of this receptor is not known. No base-level quality is on record; no much larger clone is a single base apart.

Sequencing was carried out using naive CD4+ T cells sorted from blood. This specimen's cell subset or site label, interpreted: CD45RA+ positively selected. This clonotype was sampled from a man between 25 and 39 years old in good health. The chain is assembled from TRBV6-6 and TRBJ2-7; possibly the D gene is TRBD2, per 5 matching bases. The encoded CDR3 is CASSSGFEQYF. The DNA reads as follows: TGTGCCAGCAGTTCGGGGTTCGAGCAGTACTTC.